This record concerns one TCR beta chain sequence. There are 13 residues in the CDR3. After removal of 4 bases from V and 7 bases from J, the junction contained 6 bases not matched to a gene. Germline V gives CDR1 LGHDT, CDR2 YNNKEL (reference sequence). TCRdb analysed the RT-PCR reads with MiXCR anew, one entry per CDR3 protein. The profile shows approximately 720,000 distinct CDR3 sequences, 12% to 15% of them singletons. The V gene is TRBV3-1, the J gene TRBJ1-1; 7 bases line up with TRBD1. Material: memory CD4+ T cells from blood. This TCR derives from a female donor in good health, serving as a healthy control. CDR3 protein: CASSLRDSFEAFF. Written as DNA, the CDR3 is TGTGCCAGCAGCCTAAGGGACAGTTTTGAAGCTTTCTTT.